A single sample is the source of the 31 T cell receptor beta chains below, sequenced in a study of cytomegalovirus exposure and HLA in healthy donors. It was with 60 Vbeta and 13 Jbeta primers that the PCR ran. TCRdb's table, derived via immunoSEQ multiplex PCR, lists solely in-frame clones and lacks some. The sample has some 200,000 clones, 65% to 85% seen once. Specimen: PBMCs. Receptors were obtained from a woman in her twenties or thirties in good health and CMV-seronegative.

A few counts support this clone. This chain links TRBV6-5 with TRBJ2-3; 9 bases align to TRBD2. CDR3 length equals 15 residues. The V segment lost 0 bases and the J segment 8 bases; nucleotides outside the gene matches: 6. The V gene's germline CDR1 is MNHEY and CDR2 SVGAGI. The CDR3 DNA is TGTGCCAGCAGTTACTCGGCAGCGGGGGGAACTACGCAGTATTTT. Translating gives CASSYSAAGGTTQYF.

The chain links TRBV18 to TRBJ2-2, with a weak D call TRBD2 (5 bases). The CDR3 is 17 residues long. From germline, CDR1 is KGHSH and CDR2 LQKENI. Trimming removed 8 bases at V and 0 bases at J, with 19 bases between. CDR3 protein: CASPRPGGSANTGELFF. The CDR3 DNA reads TGTGCCAGCCCGAGACCGGGTGGGAGTGCGAACACCGGGGAGCTGTTTTTT.

The chain couples TRBV30 to TRBJ1-2; D perhaps matches TRBD1 (6 bases). The V end was cut by 0 bases, the J end by 8 bases, with 16 bases between. Germline CDR1 is GTSNPN and CDR2 is SVGIG (reference sequence). CDR3 length: 14 residues. CDR3 DNA sequence: TGTGCCTGGAGTGTACTTGTCAGGGGCGGAGGCTACACCTTC. Amino acids: CAWSVLVRGGGYTF.

The chain couples TRBV10-1 to TRBJ1-4; perhaps TRBD1 as D (5 bases). Trimming left V 6 bases short and J 5 bases short, with 13 bases between. The CDR3 covers 14 residues. CDR1 is WNHNN, CDR2 SYGVQD, per germline (reference sequence). Here the CDR3 reads CASRAGTDNEKLFF. The CDR3, as DNA: TGCGCCAGCAGGGCGGGGACGGACAATGAAAAACTGTTTTTT.

The chain joins TRBV4-2 to TRBJ2-7; D perhaps matches TRBD2 (5 bases). Germline V CDR1 and CDR2: LGHNA, YNFKEQ. Trimming removed 0 bases at V and 3 bases at J, with 9 bases between. The CDR3 consists of 14 residues. The CDR3 is CASSQDPGNYEQYF. CDR3 coding DNA: TGTGCCAGCAGCCAAGATCCGGGGAACTACGAGCAGTACTTC.

The chain combines TRBV18 with TRBJ2-4; the match to TRBD2 covers 11 bases. V gave up 2 bases and J gave up 4 bases; unmatched junction bases: 4. Germline V gene sequence: CDR1 KGHSH, CDR2 LQKENI. This CDR3 has 16 residues. The CDR3 here is CASSPTSGRTKNIQYF. DNA of the CDR3: TGTGCCAGCTCACCAACTAGCGGGAGAACAAAAAACATTCAGTACTTC.

This rearrangement joins TRBV2 to TRBJ2-5; TRBD2 matches at 10 bases. Trimming cost V 1 base and J 3 bases; bases outside gene matches: 2. The CDR3 is 15 amino acids. Germline V gene lookup returns CDR1 SNHLY and CDR2 FYNNEI. The CDR3 is CASSEERGGKETQYF. The DNA of the CDR3 is TGTGCCAGCAGTGAAGAGCGGGGGGGTAAAGAGACCCAGTACTTC.

The V call is TRBV5-5, the J call TRBJ2-1; perhaps TRBD2 as D (7 bases). The CDR3 is made up of 14 amino acids. The germline CDR1 and CDR2 sequences are SGHKS and YYEKEE (reference sequence). CDR3 sequence: CAGRAGVTYNEQFF. CDR3 sequence (DNA): TGTGCGGGGAGGGCAGGGGTAACCTACAATGAGCAGTTCTTC.

The V gene is TRBV5-1, the J gene TRBJ1-2; unclear D gene. The CDR3 length is 13 residues. CDR1 and CDR2 (germline): SGHRS, YFSETQ. The V end lost 5 bases, the J end lost 0 bases, and 8 bases lay between the germline ends. CDR3 nucleotide sequence: TGCGCCAGCAGGGGAGAAACTAACTATGGCTACACCTTC. It encodes CASRGETNYGYTF.

This chain uses TRBV13 with TRBJ2-1, with TRBD2 matching 7 bases. CDR3 length: 15 amino acids. Germline V gene lookup returns CDR1 PRHDT and CDR2 FYEKMQ (reference sequence). After removal of 5 bases from V and 4 bases from J, the junction contained 8 bases not matched to a gene. The CDR3 loop reads CASSKWTSRYNEQFF. CDR3 nucleotide sequence: TGTGCCAGCAGCAAGTGGACTAGTAGGTACAATGAGCAGTTCTTC.

The chain carries TRBV28 and TRBJ2-5, with TRBD2 matching 8 bases. V was pared by 4 bases and J by 4 bases, with 5 bases of the junction left unmatched. The CDR3 runs to 14 residues. Germline CDR1 is MDHEN and CDR2 is SYDVKM. Written as DNA, the CDR3 is TGTGCCAGCAGTTATGCGGGGGGCATAGAGACCCAGTACTTC. Its protein product is CASSYAGGIETQYF. Supplemented by reference TRBV28 and TRBJ2-5, the full variable domain reads DVKVTQSSRYLVKRTGEKVFLECVQDMDHENMFWYRQDPGLGLRLIYFSYDVKMKEKGDIPEGYSVSREKKERFSLILESASTNQTSMYLCASSYAGGIETQYFGPGTRLLVL.

The V call is TRBV2, the J call TRBJ1-5; the D gene is possibly TRBD1 (6 bases). Trimming shortened V by 6 bases and J by 3 bases, and 12 bases separated the two germline ends. There are 14 residues in the CDR3. Germline CDR1 reads SNHLY; CDR2 reads FYNNEI. In nucleotides, the CDR3 is TGTGCCAGCAGCTTCCGACAGGTCAATCAGCCCCAGCATTTT. It specifies CASSFRQVNQPQHF.

The chain is built from TRBV7-9 and TRBJ2-2; D remains unclear. Per the germline V gene, CDR1 is SEHNR and CDR2 is FQNEAQ (reference sequence). Trimming took off 4 bases at V and 0 bases at J, with 12 bases between the two ends. CDR3 size: 16 residues. The CDR3 spells CASSSPNEANTGELFF. The CDR3 DNA reads as TGTGCCAGCAGCTCCCCCAATGAGGCGAACACCGGGGAGCTGTTTTTT.

The CDR3 DNA sequence: TGTGCCAGCAGCATCGCACACCCCAATGAGCAGTTCTTC. Translation: CASSIAHPNEQFF. This sequence joins TRBV27 and TRBJ2-1; D not resolved. This CDR3 is built from 13 residues. Trimming left V 6 bases short and J 6 bases short, with 12 bases between. Germline CDR1 reads MNHEY; CDR2 reads SMNVEV (reference sequence).

The chain carries TRBV5-1 and TRBJ2-7; D is undetermined. V was shortened by 1 base and J by 1 base, with 9 bases between the two germline ends. CDR1 and CDR2 (germline): SGHRS, YFSETQ. The CDR3 loop spans 14 amino acids. The CDR3, as DNA: TGCGCCAGCAGCTTGTTTCCCAGTTCCTACGAGCAGTACTTC. Residues: CASSLFPSSYEQYF.

This chain links TRBV18 with TRBJ2-7, with 9 positions matching TRBD1. Germline V CDR1 and CDR2: KGHSH, LQKENI. The CDR3 totals 14 residues. V gave up 3 bases and J gave up 2 bases; unmatched junction bases: 2. The CDR3 here is CASSPTGGPYEQYF. CDR3 bases: TGTGCCAGCTCACCGACAGGGGGGCCCTACGAGCAGTACTTC.

The chain uses TRBV5-1 and TRBJ2-3; the D gene is possibly TRBD2 (6 bases). The CDR3 is 14 amino acids. V was clipped by 1 base and J by 2 bases, with 8 bases between them. Germline-derived CDR1 and CDR2 are SGHRS and YFSETQ. The CDR3 DNA is TGCGCCAGCAGCTTGAAGCGGGTCACAGATACGCAGTATTTT. It codes for CASSLKRVTDTQYF.

The genes are TRBV19 and TRBJ2-3; D uncertain. Per germline, CDR1 LNHDA and CDR2 SQIVND (reference sequence). Trimming shortened V by 6 bases and J by 0 bases, and 10 bases separated the two germline ends. This CDR3 is built from 14 residues. In nucleotides, the CDR3 is TGTGCCAGTAGAAAGAGTTCTAGCACAGATACGCAGTATTTT. It specifies CASRKSSSTDTQYF.

Here the CDR3 reads CASSPMGQRNTEAFF. CDR3 nucleotide sequence: TGTGCCAGCAGCCCGATGGGACAGAGGAACACTGAAGCTTTCTTT. The chain employs TRBV7-3 and TRBJ1-1; 7 bases are a match to TRBD1. This CDR3 has 15 residues. The junction had 7 bases not matched to a gene; V was cut back by 5 bases and J by 1 base. Germline V CDR1 and CDR2: SGHTA, FQGTGA. Filled out from reference TRBV7-3 and TRBJ1-1, the complete variable domain reads GAGVSQTPSNKVTEKGKYVELRCDPISGHTALYWYRQSLGQGPEFLIYFQGTGAADDSGLPNDRFFAVRPEGSVSTLKIQRTERGDSAVYLCASSPMGQRNTEAFFGQGTRLTVV.

The V gene is TRBV30, the J gene TRBJ1-1; D not certain. CDR1 and CDR2 from the germline V gene are GTSNPN and SVGIG (reference sequence). The CDR3 is 14 amino acids. The V gene lost 0 bases and the J gene lost 6 bases, with 14 bases spanning the gap. CDR3 nucleotide sequence: TGTGCCTGGAGTGTACCCGGGGTTGGACCTGAAGCTTTCTTT. Protein product: CAWSVPGVGPEAFF.

About this clone itself: The junction and the germline gene differ at one end; a read error may be behind it. The chain links TRBV10-3 to TRBJ2-5; D perhaps matches TRBD2 (6 bases). This CDR3 contains 13 residues. Germline V CDR1 and CDR2: ENHRY, SYGVKD. The CDR3 here is CAISAGREDTQYF. Here the CDR3 DNA reads TGTGCCATCAGTGCAGGGCGGGAAGATACCCAGTACTTC.

The chain has TRBV4-2 and TRBJ2-7; D call uncertain. The germline gives CDR1 LGHNA, CDR2 YNFKEQ. V was clipped by 1 base and J by 0 bases, with 7 bases between them. This CDR3 region has 14 residues. CDR3 loop: CASSQVAGSYEQYF. The DNA for the CDR3 is TGTGCCAGCAGCCAAGTCGCCGGCTCCTACGAGCAGTACTTC.

This chain links TRBV12-5 with TRBJ2-7, with TRBD2 as a possible D gene (6 bases). The germline V gene encodes CDR1 LGHNT and CDR2 FRNRAP. Deletions cut 7 bases from V and 6 bases from J, with 16 bases between. This CDR3 spans 13 amino acids. This chain's CDR3 is CASAYPLGGEQYF. DNA of the CDR3: TGTGCTAGTGCCTATCCCCTGGGAGGCGAGCAGTACTTC.

This clone was seen a handful of times. The V and J genes are TRBV10-3 and TRBJ2-6; 11 nucleotides line up with TRBD1. The ends lost 5 bases at V and 2 bases at J; junction bases unmatched: 8. Germline loops: CDR1 ENHRY, CDR2 SYGVKD. The CDR3 runs 18 residues. The CDR3 protein is CAISFHGTGGAGANVLTF. CDR3 coding DNA: TGTGCCATCAGTTTTCATGGGACAGGGGGAGCTGGGGCCAACGTCCTGACTTTC.

This chain uses TRBV6-5 with TRBJ1-2, with 7 bases aligning to TRBD1. Trimming took 6 bases from V and 4 from J; bases not matched to a gene: 8. Germline loops: CDR1 MNHEY, CDR2 SVGAGI. The CDR3 totals 14 residues. The CDR3: CASSQYTGAYGYTF. CDR3 nucleotide sequence: TGTGCCAGCAGCCAATACACAGGGGCCTATGGCTACACCTTC.

The chain is built from TRBV18 and TRBJ1-4; D gene unclear. V dropped 6 bases and J dropped 2 bases, with 13 bases sitting between them. The CDR3 has 15 amino acids. Germline CDR1 reads KGHSH; CDR2 reads LQKENI. The CDR3 reads CASSPRVDTNEKLFF. The CDR3 DNA reads as TGTGCCAGCTCCCCCCGGGTCGACACTAATGAAAAACTGTTTTTT.

This clone was seen more than once but under ten times. V is TRBV29-1 and J is TRBJ2-7; 8 nucleotides match TRBD1. The CDR3 has 12 amino acids. CDR1 and CDR2 (germline): SQVTM, ANQGSEA. V shed 7 bases and J 3 bases; nucleotides not matched to a gene: 5. CDR3 amino acids: CSGRTGRYEQYF. The CDR3 coding sequence is TGCAGCGGGAGGACAGGGCGCTACGAGCAGTACTTC.

Details on this clone: Other DNA sequences of this sample code for an identical CDR3. The J gene is TRBJ1-2, the V gene TRBV6-5; D gene ambiguous. The CDR3 has 14 amino acids. Germline lookup yields CDR1 MNHEY and CDR2 SVGAGI. V was clipped by 0 bases and J by 3 bases, with 8 bases between them. This CDR3 is CASSYSREYYGYTF. CDR3 coding DNA: TGTGCCAGCAGTTACTCTCGGGAGTACTATGGCTACACCTTC.

The rearrangement uses TRBV29-1 and TRBJ2-1; the match to TRBD2 covers 10 bases. Germline CDR1 and CDR2: SQVTM and ANQGSEA. With 4 bases clipped from V and 4 bases from J, the junction kept 4 bases outside the gene matches. The CDR3 is 14 residues long. The CDR3 reads CSVARLAGYNEQFF. The CDR3 nucleotides are TGCAGCGTTGCGAGACTAGCGGGTTACAATGAGCAGTTCTTC.

The chain carries TRBV7-8 and TRBJ1-1, with 11 positions matching TRBD1. Trimming cost V 1 base and J 5 bases; bases outside gene matches: 3. The CDR3 covers 15 residues. From germline, CDR1 is SGHVS and CDR2 FQNEAQ. The CDR3 here is CASSLGGTGGTEAFF. The CDR3 nucleotides are TGTGCCAGCAGCTTAGGGGGGACAGGGGGAACTGAAGCTTTCTTT.

The V call is TRBV19, the J call TRBJ2-3; 10 bases match TRBD1. Germline CDR1 and CDR2: LNHDA and SQIVND (reference sequence). CDR3 size: 20 residues. V dropped 5 bases and J dropped 1; count of bases not matched to a gene: 18. The CDR3 protein is CASSARGGTGEEGRTDTQYF. CDR3 sequence (DNA): TGTGCCAGTAGTGCCCGGGGAGGGACAGGGGAGGAAGGCCGCACAGATACGCAGTATTTT. The whole variable domain, filled in from reference TRBV19 and TRBJ2-3, reads DGGITQSPKYLFRKEGQNVTLSCEQNLNHDAMYWYRQDPGQGLRLIYYSQIVNDFQKGDIAEGYSVSREKKESFPLTVTSAQKNPTAFYLCASSARGGTGEEGRTDTQYFGPGTRLTVL.